The 10 T cell receptor beta chains below come from one sample, sequenced in a study of response to subunit inactivated influenza vaccine. TCRdb re-called the RT-PCR reads through MiXCR, storing one row per CDR3 protein. The sample holds roughly 760,000 distinct CDR3 sequences, roughly 20% seen once. The starting material was PBMCs from blood, obtained around 5 days after vaccination. These TCRs come from a man between 50 and 59 years old who received an inactivated influenza vaccine.

This clonotype was picked up a small number of times. The rearrangement joins TRBV29-1 to TRBJ1-3; D unresolved. With 4 bases removed from V and 0 bases from J, the gap between germline ends came to 10 bases. Germline CDR1 and CDR2: SQVTM and ANQGSEA. This CDR3 is built from 14 residues. The CDR3 region has the DNA TGCAGCGTTGTCGGCGGTAGCTCTGGAAACACCATATATTTT. It codes for CSVVGGSSGNTIYF.

V gene TRBV5-6 combines with J gene TRBJ1-5, with 7 bases identical to TRBD1. Germline CDR1 SGHDT, CDR2 YYEEEE. With 2 bases clipped from V and 2 bases from J, the junction kept 4 bases outside the gene matches. The CDR3 is 15 amino acids. This CDR3 is CASSLLRGRNQPQHF. The CDR3 DNA reads TGTGCCAGCAGCTTATTAAGGGGGCGCAATCAGCCCCAGCATTTT.

This clonotype occurred a few times. This chain uses TRBV12-3 or TRBV12-4 with TRBJ2-7, with 9 bases lining up with TRBD2. V lost 3 bases and J lost 4; bases outside the gene matches: 7. The CDR3 has 15 residues. CDR3 region: CASSFGGGAIYEQYF. DNA for the CDR3: TGTGCCAGCAGTTTTGGCGGGGGGGCGATTTACGAGCAGTACTTC.

This rearrangement joins TRBV27 to TRBJ2-3; the match to TRBD2 covers 12 bases. J lost 3 bases, V lost 3 bases, and 10 bases had no gene match. Looked up from germline, CDR1 is MNHEY and CDR2 is SMNVEV (reference sequence). The CDR3 is 18 amino acids. CDR3 DNA: TGTGCCAGCAGTTTCTCACTTCGACTAGCGGGAGTAACAGATACGCAGTATTTT. Translating gives CASSFSLRLAGVTDTQYF.

Many counts were recorded for this clonotype. For the CDR3, the DNA is TGCGCCAGCAGCTTGGATCACAGGGGGCAAGCTGGAAACACCATATATTTT. Protein sequence: CASSLDHRGQAGNTIYF. V usage is TRBV5-1 and J usage is TRBJ1-3; 9 bases align to TRBD1. J was trimmed by 2 bases and V by 0 bases; bases with no gene match: 6. The CDR3 has 17 amino acids. Germline assignment: CDR1 SGHRS and CDR2 YFSETQ.

This sequence joins TRBV20-1 and TRBJ2-3; TRBD2 agrees at 13 bases. Trimming took 2 bases from V and 6 from J; bases not matched to a gene: 5. This CDR3 spans 15 amino acids. Germline V gene data show CDR1 as DFQATT and CDR2 as SNEGSKA (reference sequence). CDR3 sequence reads: CSARRTSGRSDTQYF. The CDR3 region has the DNA TGCAGTGCTAGACGGACTAGCGGGAGATCGGATACGCAGTATTTT.

This clonotype was detected only a few times. The chain has TRBV20-1 and TRBJ2-1; unclear D gene. Per germline, CDR1 DFQATT and CDR2 SNEGSKA (reference sequence). The V end was cut by 4 bases, the J end by 0 bases, with 7 bases between. This CDR3 contains 13 residues. In DNA form, the CDR3 reads TGCAGTGCTATATCAGGCTCCTACAATGAGCAGTTCTTC. Translating gives CSAISGSYNEQFF.

Here the CDR3 DNA reads TGTGCCAGCAGTCGGACTAGCGGGAGGGATGAGCAGTTCTTC. This codes for CASSRTSGRDEQFF. The chain has TRBV2 and TRBJ2-1; the match to TRBD2 covers 15 bases. CDR1 is SNHLY, CDR2 FYNNEI, per germline. This CDR3 comprises 14 residues. With 5 bases clipped from V and 8 bases from J, the junction kept 1 base outside the gene matches.

V and J are TRBV4-3 and TRBJ2-3; 7 bases are a match to TRBD2. V shed 0 bases, J shed 4 bases, and the junction held 4 bases outside the gene matches. This CDR3 has 15 residues. Germline V gene data show CDR1 as LGHNA and CDR2 as YSLEER. The CDR3 nucleotides read TGCGCCAGCAGCCAAGATAAGCTAGCGGCAGATACGCAGTATTTT. It encodes CASSQDKLAADTQYF.

The chain combines TRBV4-2 with TRBJ2-7; 11 nucleotides align to TRBD1. CDR1 and CDR2 from the germline V gene are LGHNA and YNFKEQ. CDR3 length equals 15 residues. With V trimmed by 1 base and J by 4 bases, 3 bases remained unmatched. The CDR3 DNA reads TGTGCCAGCAGCCAAGGGACAGGGGGCGGGTACGAGCAGTACTTC. Amino acids: CASSQGTGGGYEQYF.